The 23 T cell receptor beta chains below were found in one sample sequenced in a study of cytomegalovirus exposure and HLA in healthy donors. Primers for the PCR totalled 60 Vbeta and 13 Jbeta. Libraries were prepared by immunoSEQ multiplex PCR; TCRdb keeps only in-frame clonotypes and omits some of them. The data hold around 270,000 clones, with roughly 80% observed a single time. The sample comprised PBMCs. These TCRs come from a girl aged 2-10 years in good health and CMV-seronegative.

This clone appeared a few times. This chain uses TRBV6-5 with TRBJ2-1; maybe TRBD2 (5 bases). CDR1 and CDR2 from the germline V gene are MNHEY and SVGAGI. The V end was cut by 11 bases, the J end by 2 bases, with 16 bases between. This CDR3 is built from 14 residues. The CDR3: CASQRATPYNEQFF. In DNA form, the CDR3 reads TGTGCCTCCCAGAGGGCAACACCCTACAATGAGCAGTTCTTC.

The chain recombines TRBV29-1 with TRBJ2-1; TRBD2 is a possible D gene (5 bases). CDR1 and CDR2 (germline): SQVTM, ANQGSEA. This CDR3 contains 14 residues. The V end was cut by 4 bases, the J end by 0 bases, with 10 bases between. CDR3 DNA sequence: TGCAGCGTTGTAGCGATCAGCTCCTACAATGAGCAGTTCTTC. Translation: CSVVAISSYNEQFF.

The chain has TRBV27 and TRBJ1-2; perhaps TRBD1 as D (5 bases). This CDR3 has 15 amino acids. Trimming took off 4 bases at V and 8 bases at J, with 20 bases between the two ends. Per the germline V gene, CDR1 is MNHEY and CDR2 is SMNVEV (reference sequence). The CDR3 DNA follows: TGTGCCAGCAGTTCGGGAGGGACGCGCCTCGGCGGCTACACCTTC. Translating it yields CASSSGGTRLGGYTF.

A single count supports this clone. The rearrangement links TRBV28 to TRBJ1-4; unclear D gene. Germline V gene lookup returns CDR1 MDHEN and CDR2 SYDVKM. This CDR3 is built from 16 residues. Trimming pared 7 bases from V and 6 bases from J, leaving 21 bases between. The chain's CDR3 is CASTLTRVHRYEKLFF. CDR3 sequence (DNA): TGTGCCAGCACCCTCACCCGGGTACATCGGTATGAAAAACTGTTTTTT. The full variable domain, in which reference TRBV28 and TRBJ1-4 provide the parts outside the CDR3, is DVKVTQSSRYLVKRTGEKVFLECVQDMDHENMFWYRQDPGLGLRLIYFSYDVKMKEKGDIPEGYSVSREKKERFSLILESASTNQTSMYLCASTLTRVHRYEKLFFGSGTQLSVL.

CDR3 protein: CASSYVRGGAGEQYF. CDR3 in DNA: TGTGCCAGCAGTTACGTTCGCGGGGGGGCCGGCGAGCAGTACTTC. The chain employs TRBV6-5 and TRBJ2-7; TRBD2 matches 9 bases. The CDR3 consists of 15 residues. V lost 2 bases to trimming and J lost 6 bases; unmatched junction nucleotides: 8. CDR1 and CDR2 (germline): MNHEY, SVGAGI.

Here the CDR3 DNA reads TGTGCCAGCAGCTTAATTCCCACCCAGATGGCAGATACGCAGTATTTT. Its translation is CASSLIPTQMADTQYF. This chain connects TRBV7-3 to TRBJ2-3; the D is unclear. Germline CDR1 is SGHTA and CDR2 is FQGTGA. Trimming shortened V by 1 base and J by 4 bases, and 15 bases separated the two germline ends. The CDR3 has 16 residues.

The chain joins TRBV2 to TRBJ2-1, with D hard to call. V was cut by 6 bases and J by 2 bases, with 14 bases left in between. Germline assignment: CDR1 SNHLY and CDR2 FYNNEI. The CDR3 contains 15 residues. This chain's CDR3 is CASRVTETPYNEQFF. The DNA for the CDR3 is TGTGCCAGCAGGGTAACGGAGACTCCCTACAATGAGCAGTTCTTC.

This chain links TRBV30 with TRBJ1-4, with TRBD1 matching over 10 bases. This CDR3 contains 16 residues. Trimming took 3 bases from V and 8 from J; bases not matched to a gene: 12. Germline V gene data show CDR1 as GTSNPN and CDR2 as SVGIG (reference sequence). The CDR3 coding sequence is TGTGCCTGGAGCCCCGGGACAGGGGTCCGAAGAGAAAAACTGTTTTTT. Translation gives CAWSPGTGVRREKLFF.

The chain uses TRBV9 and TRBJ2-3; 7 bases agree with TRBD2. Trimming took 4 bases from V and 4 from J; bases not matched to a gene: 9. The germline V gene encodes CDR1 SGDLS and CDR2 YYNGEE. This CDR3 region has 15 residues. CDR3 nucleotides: TGTGCCAGCAGCCCCTGGATAAGCGGGGCAGATACGCAGTATTTT. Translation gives CASSPWISGADTQYF. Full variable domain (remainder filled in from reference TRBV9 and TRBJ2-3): DSGVTQTPKHLITATGQRVTLRCSPRSGDLSVYWYQQSLDQGLQFLIQYYNGEERAKGNILERFSAQQFPDLHSELNLSSLELGDSALYFCASSPWISGADTQYFGPGTRLTVL.

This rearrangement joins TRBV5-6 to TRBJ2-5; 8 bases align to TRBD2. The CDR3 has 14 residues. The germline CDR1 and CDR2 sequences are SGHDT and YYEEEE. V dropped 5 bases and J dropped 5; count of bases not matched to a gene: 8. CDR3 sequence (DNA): TGTGCCAGCAGTTACCTGCGGGGGGCGGAGACCCAGTACTTC. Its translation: CASSYLRGAETQYF.

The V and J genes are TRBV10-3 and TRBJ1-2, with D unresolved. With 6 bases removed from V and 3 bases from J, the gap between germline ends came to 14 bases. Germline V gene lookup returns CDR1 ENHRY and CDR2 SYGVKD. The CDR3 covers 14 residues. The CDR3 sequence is CAIRDKKAYYGYTF. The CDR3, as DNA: TGTGCCATCAGAGACAAGAAAGCTTACTATGGCTACACCTTC.

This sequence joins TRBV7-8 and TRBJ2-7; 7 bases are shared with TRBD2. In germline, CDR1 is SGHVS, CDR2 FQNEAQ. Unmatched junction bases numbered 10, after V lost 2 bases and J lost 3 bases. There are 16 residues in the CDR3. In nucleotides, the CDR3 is TGTGCCAGCAGCTTATGGACTAGGGGCCCTTACTACGAGCAGTACTTC. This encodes CASSLWTRGPYYEQYF.

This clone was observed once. Here the CDR3 reads CASKAFGENDYGYTF. The CDR3 DNA reads TGCGCCAGCAAAGCCTTCGGGGAGAACGACTATGGCTACACCTTC. The J gene is TRBJ1-2, the V gene TRBV5-1; D remains ambiguous. Germline CDR1 is SGHRS and CDR2 is YFSETQ. The CDR3 is made up of 15 amino acids. With 6 bases removed from V and 3 bases from J, the gap between germline ends came to 18 bases.

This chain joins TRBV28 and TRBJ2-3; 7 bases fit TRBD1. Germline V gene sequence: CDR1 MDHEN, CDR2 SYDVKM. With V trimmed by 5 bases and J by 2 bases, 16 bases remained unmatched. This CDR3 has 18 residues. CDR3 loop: CASSIGDRWISYTDTQYF. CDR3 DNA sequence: TGTGCCAGCAGTATCGGGGACAGATGGATATCTTACACAGATACGCAGTATTTT.

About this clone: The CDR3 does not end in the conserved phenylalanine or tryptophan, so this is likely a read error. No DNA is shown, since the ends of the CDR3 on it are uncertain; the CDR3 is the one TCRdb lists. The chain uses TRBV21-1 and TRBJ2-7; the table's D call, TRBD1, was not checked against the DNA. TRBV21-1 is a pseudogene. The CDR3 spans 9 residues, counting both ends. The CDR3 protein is CASSKVGHS.

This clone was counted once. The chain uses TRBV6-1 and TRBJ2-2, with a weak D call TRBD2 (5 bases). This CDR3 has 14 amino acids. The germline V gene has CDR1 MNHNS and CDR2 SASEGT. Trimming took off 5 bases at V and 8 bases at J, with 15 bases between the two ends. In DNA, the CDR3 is TGTGCCAGCAGTACGCCCGGGGAGTCGGGGGAGCTGTTTTTT. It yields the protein CASSTPGESGELFF.

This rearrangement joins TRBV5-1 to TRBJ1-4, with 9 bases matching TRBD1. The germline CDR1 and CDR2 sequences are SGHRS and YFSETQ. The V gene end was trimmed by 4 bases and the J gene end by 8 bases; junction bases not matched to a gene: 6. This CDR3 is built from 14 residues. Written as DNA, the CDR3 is TGCGCCAGCAGCCTAGGGACAGGGCGAGAAAAACTGTTTTTT. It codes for CASSLGTGREKLFF.

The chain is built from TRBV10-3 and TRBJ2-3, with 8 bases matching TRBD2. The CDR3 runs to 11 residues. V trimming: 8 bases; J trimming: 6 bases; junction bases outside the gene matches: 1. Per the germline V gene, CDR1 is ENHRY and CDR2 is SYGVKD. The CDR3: CAIPGGDTQYF. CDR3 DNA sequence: TGTGCCATCCCGGGGGGGGATACGCAGTATTTT.

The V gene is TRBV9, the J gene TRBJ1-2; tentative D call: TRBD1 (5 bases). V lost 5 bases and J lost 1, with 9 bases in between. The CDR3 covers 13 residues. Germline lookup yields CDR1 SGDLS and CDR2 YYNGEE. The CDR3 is CASRGLLNYGYTF. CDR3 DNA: TGTGCCAGCAGGGGACTGCTTAACTATGGCTACACCTTC.

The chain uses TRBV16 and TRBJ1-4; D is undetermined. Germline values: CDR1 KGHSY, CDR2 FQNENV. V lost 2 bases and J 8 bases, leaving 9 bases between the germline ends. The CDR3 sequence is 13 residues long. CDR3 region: CASSQGPPEKLFF. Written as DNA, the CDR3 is TGTGCCAGCAGCCAAGGGCCCCCCGAAAAACTGTTTTTT.

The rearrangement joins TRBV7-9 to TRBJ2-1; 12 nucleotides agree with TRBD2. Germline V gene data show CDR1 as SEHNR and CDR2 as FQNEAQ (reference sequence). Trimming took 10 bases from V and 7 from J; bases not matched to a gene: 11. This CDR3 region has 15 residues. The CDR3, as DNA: TGTGCCAACAACCCATCTAGCGGGAGGGTGAATGAGCAGTTCTTC. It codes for CANNPSSGRVNEQFF.

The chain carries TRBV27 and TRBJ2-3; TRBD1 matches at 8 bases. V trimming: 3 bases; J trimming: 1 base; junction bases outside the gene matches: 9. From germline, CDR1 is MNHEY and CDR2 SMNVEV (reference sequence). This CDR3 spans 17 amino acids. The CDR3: CASSLFQGAYGTDTQYF. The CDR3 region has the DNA TGTGCCAGCAGTTTGTTTCAGGGGGCCTACGGCACAGATACGCAGTATTTT.

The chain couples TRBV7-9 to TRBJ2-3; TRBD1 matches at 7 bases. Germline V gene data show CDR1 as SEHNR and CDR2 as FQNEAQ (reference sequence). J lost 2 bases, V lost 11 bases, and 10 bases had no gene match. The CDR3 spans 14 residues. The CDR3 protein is CAGHGTEDTDTQYF. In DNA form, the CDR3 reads TGTGCCGGTCACGGGACAGAGGACACAGATACGCAGTATTTT.